The 5 T cell receptor beta chains in this list originate from one sample, sequenced in a study of T cells after yellow fever vaccination. TCRdb analysed the 5' RACE reads with MiXCR anew, one entry per CDR3 protein. Here the sample spans about 69,000 distinct CDR3 sequences, 5% to 6.5% being singletons. The input for sequencing was CD4+ T cells sorted from PBMCs, taken less than 16 days after the first yellow fever vaccination. These receptors were obtained from a man aged 18 to 30 who received the YFV17D yellow fever vaccine.

In this sample, this clonotype turned up many times. The rearrangement links TRBV5-1 to TRBJ2-3, with D possibly matching TRBD2 (6 bases). Germline assignment: CDR1 SGHRS and CDR2 YFSETQ. This CDR3 has 14 amino acids. The germline V and J ends were trimmed by 4 bases and 2 bases, with 11 bases remaining between them. CDR3 loop: CASSIGLPTDTQYF. In DNA form, the CDR3 reads TGCGCCAGCAGCATCGGACTACCCACAGATACGCAGTATTTT.

The table lists this clonotype with many counts. The chain links TRBV18 to TRBJ1-1; D is unresolved. The germline CDR1 and CDR2 sequences are KGHSH and LQKENI. The V and J ends lost 2 bases and 11 bases respectively, with 15 bases between them. This CDR3 contains 13 residues. CDR3 sequence (DNA): TGTGCCAGCTCACCAGAGATTACAGTTGAGGCTTTCTTT. It translates to CASSPEITVEAFF.

This clonotype was counted many times. This chain connects TRBV5-1 to TRBJ2-2; 9 bases are a match to TRBD1. Per the germline V gene, CDR1 is SGHRS and CDR2 is YFSETQ. This CDR3 region has 16 residues. The V segment lost 4 bases and the J segment 1 base; nucleotides outside the gene matches: 5. The CDR3 DNA reads as TGCGCCAGCAGCATAACGGGACAGGGGAACACCGGGGAGCTGTTTTTT. This encodes CASSITGQGNTGELFF.

J is TRBJ2-5 and V is TRBV7-2, with TRBD2 matching over 9 bases. Germline CDR1 SGHTA, CDR2 FQGNSA. V gave up 5 bases and J gave up 2 bases; unmatched junction bases: 3. CDR3 length: 14 amino acids. The CDR3 spells CASSASGVQETQYF. CDR3 DNA sequence: TGTGCCAGCAGCGCTAGCGGGGTACAAGAGACCCAGTACTTC.

This clonotype was seen ten or more times. The chain carries TRBV7-3 and TRBJ2-5; TRBD1 aligns across 8 bases. Germline values: CDR1 SGHTA, CDR2 FQGTGA. Losses at the gene ends were 5 bases for V and 5 bases for J; bases not matched to a gene: 13. The CDR3 has 16 amino acids. CDR3 in DNA: TGTGCCAGCAGCCCCCGGACAGGGTCGGTTTGGGAGACCCAGTACTTC. Residues: CASSPRTGSVWETQYF.